This TCR beta chain was sequenced in a study of blood T cell repertoires in COVID-19. Looking at the study overall: Whether acute or convalescent, the COVID-19 samples came from the United States, Italy and Spain. Nucleic acid was either cDNA or gDNA, and it came from T cells, B-cell-depleted T cells, or PBMCs.

Generated by immunoSEQ multiplex PCR, the TCRdb table keeps only in-frame clones and is missing some. This table holds roughly 140,000 clones, around 87% found once. CDR1 is MNHEY and CDR2 is SMNVEV in the germline V gene (reference sequence). The CDR3 runs to 16 residues. V was clipped by 11 bases and J by 2 bases; unmatched bases: 11. Recruits, aged roughly 18 to 90 years, lived in under 25 US areas. The chain is built from TRBV27 and TRBJ2-2, with 10 bases lining up with TRBD2. The source material was PBMCs or T cells enriched from blood (not recorded which). The TCR comes from a woman aged 25 to 45 with acute COVID-19. The CDR3 protein is CAARAGTSANTGELFF. CDR3 coding DNA: TGTGCCGCCCGCGCTGGGACTAGCGCCAACACCGGGGAGCTGTTTTTT.